This T cell receptor beta chain originates from a study of blood T cell repertoires in COVID-19. Overall study context: The study drew acute and convalescent COVID-19 samples from the United States, Italy and Spain. Sources were T cells, B-cell-depleted T cells, or PBMCs; the material itself was cDNA or gDNA.

How the authors handled the data: It was from reference gene primer amplification that nucleated cell counts were estimated. Measured with immunoSEQ multiplex PCR; TCRdb has only the in-frame clones, and not every one. V and J calls and clone size come straight from that table; D and trimming were deduced from the DNA. This sample has about 190,000 clones, with roughly 90% found just once. The germline V gene has CDR1 MNHEY and CDR2 SMNVEV (reference sequence). This CDR3 is 14 amino acids long. Trimming at V came to 3 bases and at J to 2 bases, leaving 0 bases not matched to a gene. The TCR sequence derives from a man between 50 and 59 years old with acute or convalescent COVID-19. The rearrangement joins TRBV27 to TRBJ1-3; 8 bases are shared with TRBD1. Sequenced: peripheral blood. The CDR3 DNA reads as TGTGCCAGCAGTTTCAGGGGGCCTGGAAACACCATATATTTT. Protein: CASSFRGPGNTIYF.